The 30 T cell receptor beta chains listed next were all sequenced from one sample in a study of regulatory T cells in long-lasting Graves disease. Library construction for TCR beta used iRepertoire HTBI primers and Arm-PCR of CDR3 regions. In TCRdb, the multiplex PCR reads were re-called with MiXCR into one record per CDR3 protein. The data show around 240,000 distinct CDR3 sequences, more than 15% seen once. As to time point: newly diagnosed GD, antithyroid drugs for less than 3 months. PBMC-extracted RNA yielded the TCR library. These data also featured in a second study, about T cells in Graves' hyperthyroidism and ophthalmopathy.

Sample: peripheral blood mononuclear cells (PBMCs), taken at new diagnosis, from a patient treated with antithyroid drugs. All receptors derive from a woman between 25 and 40 years old with Graves disease.

This clonotype was seen at least ten times. The genes are TRBV12-3 or TRBV12-4 and TRBJ1-2; 12 positions agree with TRBD1. The CDR3 is made up of 16 amino acids. With 3 bases clipped from V and 2 bases from J, the junction kept 4 bases outside the gene matches. CDR3 DNA: TGTGCCAGCAGTTTGGGGACAGGGGGCTACAACTATGGCTACACCTTC. It codes for CASSLGTGGYNYGYTF.

This clonotype was seen repeatedly, ten times or more. V gene TRBV6-1 combines with J gene TRBJ2-7; the D gene is possibly TRBD2 (6 bases). The CDR3 consists of 16 residues. V was pared by 6 bases and J by 2 bases, with 20 bases between. Germline V CDR1 and CDR2: MNHNS, SASEGT. The CDR3: CASRGGSQVVPYEQYF. The CDR3 DNA reads as TGTGCCAGCAGGGGAGGCTCACAGGTAGTCCCCTACGAGCAGTACTTC.

In this sample, this clonotype turned up many times. V is TRBV4-1 and J is TRBJ2-7; D remains ambiguous. This CDR3 is 13 amino acids long. Germline V CDR1 and CDR2: MGHRA, YSYEKL. Trimming left V 0 bases short and J 2 bases short, with 5 bases between. This CDR3 reads CASSQDRPYEQYF. In nucleotides, the CDR3 is TGCGCCAGCAGCCAAGATAGGCCCTACGAGCAGTACTTC.

This clonotype was detected many times. V gene TRBV12-3 or TRBV12-4 combines with J gene TRBJ2-7; 7 nucleotides agree with TRBD2. Germline trimming cut 6 bases from V and 5 bases from J; bases unmatched to any gene: 7. CDR3 length: 13 residues. The CDR3 bases are TGTGCCAGCAGAAAGCGGGATTTCAACGAGCAGTACTTC. It yields the protein CASRKRDFNEQYF.

This clonotype was recorded at least ten times. The rearrangement joins TRBV7-9 to TRBJ1-3; D may be TRBD1 (5 bases). The germline V and J ends were trimmed by 5 bases and 2 bases, with 10 bases remaining between them. Germline V gene data show CDR1 as SEHNR and CDR2 as FQNEAQ (reference sequence). CDR3 size: 14 residues. Here the CDR3 reads CASSPSGAGNTIYF. CDR3 nucleotide sequence: TGTGCCAGCAGCCCATCGGGGGCTGGAAACACCATATATTTT. The variable domain in full, completed from reference TRBV7-9 and TRBJ1-3, reads DTGVSQNPRHKITKRGQNVTFRCDPISEHNRLYWYRQTLGQGPEFLTYFQNEAQLEKSRLLSDRFSAERPKGSFSTLEIQRTEQGDSAMYLCASSPSGAGNTIYFGEGSWLTVV.

This clonotype was seen ten or more times. The genes are TRBV29-1 and TRBJ2-7; a weak D match, TRBD1 (6 bases). V was trimmed by 5 bases and J by 1 base, leaving 12 bases between them. The CDR3 loop spans 13 amino acids. Germline V gene lookup returns CDR1 SQVTM and CDR2 ANQGSEA. CDR3 in DNA: TGCAGCGTTCTCAGGGGACATTCCTACGAGCAGTACTTC. This codes for CSVLRGHSYEQYF.

Notes on this clonotype: A far more abundant clone sits one base away, making this likely a read error. The V gene is TRBV2, the J gene TRBJ2-1, with D possibly TRBD2 on 5 matching bases. Gene TRBJ2-5 matches the end of the DNA better, so the J call may be wrong. CDR3 length: 11 residues. CDR1 and CDR2 from the germline V gene are SNHLY and FYNNEI. The CDR3 sequence: CASSEVEAQYF. Here the CDR3 DNA reads TGTGCCAGCAGTGAGGTGGAGGCCCAGTACTTC.

Many counts were recorded for this clonotype. V and J are TRBV7-2 and TRBJ1-2, with D possibly being TRBD1 (5 bases). Germline V gene data show CDR1 as SGHTA and CDR2 as FQGNSA. Deletions cut 1 base from V and 3 bases from J, with 12 bases between. There are 15 residues in the CDR3. CDR3 sequence (DNA): TGTGCCAGCAGCTTAGGGGACCCGGGAGACTATGGCTACACCTTC. It specifies CASSLGDPGDYGYTF.

This chain uses TRBV7-2 with TRBJ1-1, with 7 bases lining up with TRBD1. The germline gives CDR1 SGHTA, CDR2 FQGNSA. The ends lost 2 bases at V and 5 bases at J; junction bases unmatched: 8. CDR3 length: 15 residues. The CDR3 DNA reads as TGTGCCAGCAGCTTATCAGGGGGGGCGGGTACTGAAGCTTTCTTT. It is translated as CASSLSGGAGTEAFF.

Comments on this clonotype: Given a much more abundant clone one base away, this may be a read error. J is TRBJ2-5 and V is TRBV11-2, with a possible D match to TRBD1 (6 bases). Per the germline V gene, CDR1 is SGHAT and CDR2 is FQNNGV. Trimming pared 6 bases from V and 9 bases from J, leaving 20 bases between. CDR3 length equals 14 residues. The CDR3 DNA reads TGTGCCAGCAGTGGTCAGGGGTGGCAGGAGGCCCAGTACTTC. Its protein is CASSGQGWQEAQYF.

A remark on this clonotype: An end of the junction does not agree with germline; a read error may underlie this. This chain connects TRBV5-1 to TRBJ1-3, with no clear D. From germline, CDR1 is SGHRS and CDR2 YFSETQ. The CDR3 runs 13 residues. The CDR3 region is CASSQNSENTIYF. Written as DNA, the CDR3 is TGCGCCAGCAGCCAAAACTCTGAAAACACCATATATTTT.

In this sample, this clonotype turned up many times. The gene calls are TRBV19 and TRBJ1-2; D remains ambiguous. This CDR3 comprises 14 residues. Trimming removed 1 base at V and 0 bases at J, with 6 bases between. CDR1 and CDR2 from the germline V gene are LNHDA and SQIVND (reference sequence). The CDR3 spells CASSIVGANYGYTF. In nucleotides, the CDR3 is TGTGCCAGTAGTATAGTCGGGGCTAACTATGGCTACACCTTC.

In this sample, this clonotype turned up many times. This chain links TRBV7-2 with TRBJ2-5; tentatively, D is TRBD2 (6 bases). Germline V lookup: CDR1 SGHTA, CDR2 FQGNSA. The CDR3 totals 14 residues. Trimming left V 1 base short and J 0 bases short, with 6 bases between. The CDR3 coding sequence is TGTGCCAGCAGCTTAGGGACTAACCAAGAGACCCAGTACTTC. This sequence encodes CASSLGTNQETQYF.

The genes are TRBV6-2 or TRBV6-3 and TRBJ1-3, with 8 bases lining up with TRBD1. Germline V lookup: CDR1 MNHEY, CDR2 SVGEGT. Germline trimming cut 5 bases from V and 0 bases from J; bases unmatched to any gene: 3. The CDR3 sequence is 15 residues long. This CDR3 is CASSDRGLSGNTIYF. CDR3 nucleotides: TGTGCCAGCAGTGACAGGGGACTCTCTGGAAACACCATATATTTT.

The chain couples TRBV6-4 to TRBJ2-2; no reliable D call. The length of the CDR3 is 17 residues. Trimming cost V 5 bases and J 1 base, with 17 bases left between them. Germline CDR1 is MRHNA and CDR2 is SNTAGT. CDR3 nucleotides: TGTGCCAGCAGTCGGTTGGCGCTAGGGTTGAACACCGGGGAGCTGTTTTTT. Its protein product is CASSRLALGLNTGELFF.

Ten or more counts support this clonotype. The V call is TRBV28, the J call TRBJ2-2; no reliable D call. Germline values: CDR1 MDHEN, CDR2 SYDVKM. V was shortened by 6 bases and J by 7 bases, with 9 bases between the two germline ends. The CDR3 has 12 amino acids. The CDR3 bases are TGTGCCAGCAGCACAAGATTCGGGGAGCTGTTTTTT. This encodes CASSTRFGELFF.

This clonotype was seen repeatedly, ten times or more. The gene calls are TRBV7-9 and TRBJ1-5; 7 nucleotides match TRBD1. Trimming cost V 7 bases and J 5 bases; bases outside gene matches: 11. The CDR3 length is 15 residues. Germline CDR1 is SEHNR and CDR2 is FQNEAQ (reference sequence). Here the CDR3 DNA reads TGTGCCAGCACCTACTTCACAGGGGAGGATCAGCCCCAGCATTTT. Protein: CASTYFTGEDQPQHF.

This clonotype was counted between two and nine times. For the CDR3, the DNA is TGTGCCAGCAGCCACCTCACGAGGGGGCCAGAGACCCAGTACTTC. It is translated as CASSHLTRGPETQYF. The chain uses TRBV14 and TRBJ2-5; TRBD1 matches 7 bases. The CDR3 runs 15 residues. CDR1 is SGHDN and CDR2 is FVKESK in the germline V gene. The V gene end was trimmed by 3 bases and the J gene end by 4 bases; junction bases not matched to a gene: 8.

This clonotype came up many times. The gene calls are TRBV5-5 and TRBJ1-1; TRBD1 matches at 9 bases. V lost 3 bases, J lost 5 bases, and 5 bases stayed unmatched. The CDR3 contains 14 residues. The germline CDR1 and CDR2 sequences are SGHKS and YYEKEE (reference sequence). The CDR3 region is CASSSRTGETEAFF. For the CDR3, the DNA is TGTGCCAGCAGCTCACGGACAGGGGAGACTGAAGCTTTCTTT.

At least ten counts were recorded for this clonotype. The gene calls are TRBV20-1 and TRBJ1-4, with D tentatively TRBD1 (5 bases). The V and J ends lost 5 bases and 1 base respectively, with 17 bases between them. Per the germline V gene, CDR1 is DFQATT and CDR2 is SNEGSKA (reference sequence). The CDR3 contains 16 residues. CDR3 DNA sequence: TGCAGTGCTCGTCCCCTAGGGGCTTTAACTAATGAAAAACTGTTTTTT. Protein product: CSARPLGALTNEKLFF.

This clonotype has ten or more counts. This chain uses TRBV12-3 or TRBV12-4 with TRBJ1-1; 7 bases agree with TRBD1. The J segment lost 1 base and the V segment lost 3 bases, leaving 8 bases of the junction unmatched. The CDR3 runs to 16 residues. CDR3 amino acids: CASSLSSGTENTEAFF. The DNA of the CDR3 is TGTGCCAGCAGTTTGAGTTCCGGGACAGAGAACACTGAAGCTTTCTTT.

At least ten counts were recorded for this clonotype. The rearrangement joins TRBV4-2 to TRBJ2-5; 9 bases align to TRBD1. The V gene end was trimmed by 4 bases and the J gene end by 5 bases; junction bases not matched to a gene: 11. The CDR3 is 16 residues long. The V gene's germline CDR1 is LGHNA and CDR2 YNFKEQ. In DNA, the CDR3 is TGTGCCAGCAGCCGCACAAAACAGGGGGCAGGGGAGACCCAGTACTTC. Amino acid sequence: CASSRTKQGAGETQYF.

This chain joins TRBV12-3 or TRBV12-4 and TRBJ1-4; 7 bases are shared with TRBD1. This CDR3 region has 18 residues. Trimming took 6 bases from V and 4 from J; bases not matched to a gene: 17. The CDR3 nucleotides read TGTGCCAGCAGCGACCCGGGACAGAGCTGCCTCGGTAATGAAAAACTGTTTTTT. This sequence encodes CASSDPGQSCLGNEKLFF.

This sequence joins TRBV15 and TRBJ1-1; possible D gene TRBD1, 5 bases. With 6 bases removed from V and 0 bases from J, the gap between germline ends came to 29 bases. This CDR3 has 20 residues. Germline V CDR1 and CDR2: LNHNV, YYDKDF (reference sequence). The CDR3 is CATRLGPGPDSSPMNTEAFF. In nucleotides, the CDR3 is TGTGCCACCAGATTAGGGCCAGGGCCAGACAGCAGCCCCATGAACACTGAAGCTTTCTTT. The variable domain in full, with the rest retrieved from reference TRBV15 and TRBJ1-1, is DAMVIQNPRYQVTQFGKPVTLSCSQTLNHNVMYWYQQKSSQAPKLLFHYYDKDFNNEADTPDNFQSRRPNTSFCFLDIRSPGLGDTAMYLCATRLGPGPDSSPMNTEAFFGQGTRLTVV.

This clonotype occurred a few times. This chain links TRBV12-3 or TRBV12-4 with TRBJ2-2; 7 nucleotides line up with TRBD1. With V trimmed by 4 bases and J by 7 bases, 6 bases remained unmatched. The CDR3 consists of 14 residues. In nucleotides, the CDR3 is TGTGCCAGCAGTTATAGGGGGCAGAACGGGGAGCTGTTTTTT. Translated: CASSYRGQNGELFF.

This clonotype has at least ten counts. V usage is TRBV12-3 or TRBV12-4 and J usage is TRBJ1-5; the D is unclear. This CDR3 spans 14 amino acids. V was trimmed by 5 bases and J by 1 base, leaving 9 bases between them. This CDR3 reads CASSDLGSNQPQHF. CDR3 in DNA: TGTGCCAGCAGTGATTTGGGAAGCAATCAGCCCCAGCATTTT.

This clonotype was counted ten times or more. This chain uses TRBV27 with TRBJ1-2; TRBD1 aligns across 10 bases. The V and J ends lost 4 bases and 7 bases, in that order; junction bases with no gene match: 9. This CDR3 spans 15 amino acids. The germline gives CDR1 MNHEY, CDR2 SMNVEV (reference sequence). Written as DNA, the CDR3 is TGTGCCAGCAGTTCATCGGGGACAGGGGAGGGTGGCTACACCTTC. It is translated as CASSSSGTGEGGYTF.

This clonotype came up many times. The chain combines TRBV6-1 with TRBJ1-6; D uncertain. With 0 bases removed from V and 2 bases from J, the gap between germline ends came to 14 bases. CDR1 is MNHNS and CDR2 is SASEGT in the germline V gene. This CDR3 spans 18 amino acids. The chain's CDR3 is CASSEALRGWTYNSPLHF. CDR3 sequence (DNA): TGTGCCAGCAGTGAAGCGTTGAGAGGATGGACCTATAATTCACCCCTCCACTTT.

There are many counts of this clonotype. The chain employs TRBV11-2 and TRBJ1-2; TRBD1 aligns across 8 bases. Germline CDR1 reads SGHAT; CDR2 reads FQNNGV. V was clipped by 3 bases and J by 2 bases; unmatched bases: 5. This CDR3 is built from 15 residues. Here the CDR3 DNA reads TGTGCCAGCAGCTTTGGTTACAGGGGGAACTATGGCTACACCTTC. This codes for CASSFGYRGNYGYTF.

This clonotype came up many times. This rearrangement joins TRBV10-2 to TRBJ1-4, with unresolved D. Trimming left V 0 bases short and J 4 bases short, with 9 bases between. CDR1 WSHSY and CDR2 SAAADI come from the germline V gene. The CDR3 is made up of 15 amino acids. CDR3 amino acids: CASSESRSGNEKLFF. The CDR3 DNA sequence: TGCGCCAGCAGTGAGTCGAGGTCTGGTAATGAAAAACTGTTTTTT.